A selection of T cell receptor beta chains follows, all from one sample in a study of CD8+ T cells in alopecia areata. TCRdb keeps only in-frame clones here, not all; method: immunoSEQ multiplex PCR. The sample comprises approximately 180,000 clones, 58% of which are singletons, and roughly 17% rests with the top ten. The sequences come from CD4+ T cells sorted from blood, collected at approximately week 61, from a patient treated with tofacitinib. Source of these receptors: a human donor with alopecia areata. Each CDR3 is given without its conserved first and last residue. The order of the fields is J gene, V gene, CDR3 protein.

J gene: TRBJ2-6; V gene: TRBV2; CDR3 protein: ASSWRLAGANVLT
J gene: TRBJ1-2; V gene: TRBV5-1; CDR3 protein: ASSLRSEDGYT
J gene: TRBJ1-2; V gene: TRBV5-1; CDR3 protein: ASSGTGLGAVKYGYT
J gene: TRBJ2-3; V gene: TRBV30; CDR3 protein: AWSRQGVIRDTQY
J gene: TRBJ1-1; V gene: TRBV30; CDR3 protein: AWSPSRPGIAF
J gene: TRBJ2-7; V gene: TRBV2; CDR3 protein: ASARAHYEQY
J gene: TRBJ1-1; V gene: TRBV7-2; CDR3 protein: ASSSIENTEAF
J gene: TRBJ2-7; V gene: TRBV5-1; CDR3 protein: ASSSITSYEQY
J gene: TRBJ2-5; V gene: TRBV30; CDR3 protein: ASETGETQY
J gene: TRBJ1-2; V gene: TRBV27; CDR3 protein: ASSLSMARVEYGYT
J gene: TRBJ2-5; V gene: TRBV6-5; CDR3 protein: ASSGTAQETQY
J gene: TRBJ1-2; V gene: TRBV4-1; CDR3 protein: AGSQEGANYGYT
J gene: TRBJ1-1; V gene: TRBV6-4; CDR3 protein: ASVQRNTEAF
J gene: TRBJ1-4; V gene: TRBV5-8; CDR3 protein: ASGRAGLEKLF
J gene: TRBJ1-2; V gene: TRBV5-6; CDR3 protein: ASSLNYGYT
J gene: TRBJ2-3; V gene: TRBV27; CDR3 protein: ASSYRGGLATQY
J gene: TRBJ1-3; V gene: TRBV2; CDR3 protein: ASGGIKLGGNTIY
J gene: TRBJ1-2; V gene: TRBV29-1; CDR3 protein: SIGTGERGGYT
J gene: TRBJ2-3; V gene: TRBV4-2; CDR3 protein: ASSQDRAGARDTQY
J gene: TRBJ1-1; V gene: TRBV30; CDR3 protein: AWKAPGAFSNTEAF
J gene: TRBJ2-1; V gene: TRBV2; CDR3 protein: ASSEAGGEQF
J gene: TRBJ2-2; V gene: TRBV27; CDR3 protein: ASSFLAGELF
J gene: TRBJ2-7; V gene: TRBV30; CDR3 protein: AWRQVHEQY
J gene: TRBJ2-1; V gene: TRBV6-6; CDR3 protein: ASSYPGQGNNEQF
J gene: TRBJ2-3; V gene: TRBV7-3; CDR3 protein: ASSLGGTDTQY
J gene: TRBJ2-7; V gene: TRBV29-1; CDR3 protein: SVLNWDSSSYEQY
J gene: TRBJ2-3; V gene: TRBV19; CDR3 protein: ASSPRGGTDTQY
J gene: TRBJ2-1; V gene: TRBV13; CDR3 protein: ASSLNRGGLTNEQF
J gene: TRBJ2-1; V gene: TRBV5-6; CDR3 protein: ASSPIGGVIDNEQF
J gene: TRBJ2-7; V gene: TRBV7-8; CDR3 protein: ASSPIRGQGGYEQY
J gene: TRBJ1-6; V gene: TRBV7-8; CDR3 protein: ASSLAQTGRSTPLH
J gene: TRBJ2-2; V gene: TRBV7-3; CDR3 protein: ASSMGRHTGELF
J gene: TRBJ2-5; V gene: TRBV18; CDR3 protein: ASSPSGGLARAQETQY
J gene: TRBJ1-5; V gene: TRBV7-8; CDR3 protein: ASSLTDYSNQPQH
J gene: TRBJ2-5; V gene: TRBV29-1; CDR3 protein: SGSGGTGARETQY
J gene: TRBJ1-1; V gene: TRBV29-1; CDR3 protein: SVGAGGPTEAF
J gene: TRBJ2-5; V gene: TRBV29-1; CDR3 protein: SSGLAGGQETQY
J gene: TRBJ2-1; V gene: TRBV2; CDR3 protein: ASSSGDNEQF
J gene: TRBJ2-3; V gene: TRBV15; CDR3 protein: ATSIAGGVDTQY
J gene: TRBJ1-2; V gene: TRBV30; CDR3 protein: AWSDGGYT
J gene: TRBJ2-7; V gene: TRBV5-6; CDR3 protein: ASSLRVPYEQY
J gene: TRBJ2-1; V gene: TRBV2; CDR3 protein: ASSEQRGGLDEQF
J gene: TRBJ2-5; V gene: TRBV6-1; CDR3 protein: ASCISGGNQETQY
J gene: TRBJ2-5; V gene: TRBV19; CDR3 protein: ASKTSGEQETQY
J gene: TRBJ2-2; V gene: TRBV7-3; CDR3 protein: ASSLRQVNTGELF
J gene: TRBJ1-5; V gene: TRBV30; CDR3 protein: AWSLDGGSGPQH
J gene: TRBJ2-2; V gene: TRBV30; CDR3 protein: ARSGGHGELF
J gene: TRBJ2-1; V gene: TRBV10-3; CDR3 protein: AISPTRNEQF
J gene: TRBJ1-2; V gene: TRBV10-3; CDR3 protein: AISEGRANYGYT
J gene: TRBJ2-2; V gene: TRBV10-3; CDR3 protein: AISDARGGVTGELF
J gene: TRBJ2-5; V gene: TRBV7-6; CDR3 protein: ASSPTGGTGVKTQY
J gene: TRBJ2-7; V gene: TRBV4-3; CDR3 protein: ASSQDSASGLAGSEQY
J gene: TRBJ2-1; V gene: TRBV4-1; CDR3 protein: ASSLGPVLSYNEQF
J gene: TRBJ1-2; V gene: TRBV30; CDR3 protein: AWSVWDPDSGYT
J gene: TRBJ1-1; V gene: TRBV30; CDR3 protein: AWSVSRGTEAF